This paragraph covers one T cell receptor beta chain sequence. This entry is derived from a study of PD-L1 blockade in urothelial cancer. Overall study context: Beginning in about 2014, patients received atezolizumab, given as 1,200 mg intravenously every 3 weeks. Per blood sample, T cells had a median of 141,255.

The CDR3 contains 15 residues. The trim removed 5 bases at V and 4 bases at J, leaving 5 bases unmatched. The germline V gene has CDR1 LNHDA and CDR2 SQIVND (reference sequence). Time point reported: peripheral blood 6 weeks after treatment start. The number of samples from each patient was between 1 and 8, taken pretreatment and on-treatment. Sequenced by immunoSEQ multiplex PCR; TCRdb stores in-frame clones only, minus some. The top ten hold about 2.4% of the sample, which has 120,000 or so clones, about 82% seen once. The receptor was derived from a man aged 50 to 60 with urothelial cancer. The sample in question was PBMCs, obtained around atezolizumab (anti-PD-L1) treatment. J is TRBJ2-2 and V is TRBV19; 9 nucleotides agree with TRBD1. The CDR3 loop is CASSLGQGLTGELFF. The CDR3 region has the DNA TGTGCCAGTAGTCTGGGACAGGGTCTCACCGGGGAGCTGTTTTTT.